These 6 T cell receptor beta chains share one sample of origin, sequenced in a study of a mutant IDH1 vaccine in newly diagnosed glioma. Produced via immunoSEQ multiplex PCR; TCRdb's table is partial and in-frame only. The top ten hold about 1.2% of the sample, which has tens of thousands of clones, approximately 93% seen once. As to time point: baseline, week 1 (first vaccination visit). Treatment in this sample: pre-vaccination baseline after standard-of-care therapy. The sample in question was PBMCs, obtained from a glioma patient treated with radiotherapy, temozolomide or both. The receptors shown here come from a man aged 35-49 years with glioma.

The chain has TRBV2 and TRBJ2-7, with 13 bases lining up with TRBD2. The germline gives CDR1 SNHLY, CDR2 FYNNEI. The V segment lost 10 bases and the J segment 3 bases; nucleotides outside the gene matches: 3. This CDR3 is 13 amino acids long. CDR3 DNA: TGTGCCACCCGGACTAGCGGGAGCTACGAGCAGTACTTC. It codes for CATRTSGSYEQYF.

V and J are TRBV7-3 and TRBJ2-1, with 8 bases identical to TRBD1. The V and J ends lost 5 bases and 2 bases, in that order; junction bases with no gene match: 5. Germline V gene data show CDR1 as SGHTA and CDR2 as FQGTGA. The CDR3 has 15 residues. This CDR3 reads CASSMTGDTYNEQFF. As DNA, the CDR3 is TGTGCCAGCAGCATGACAGGGGACACCTACAATGAGCAGTTCTTC.

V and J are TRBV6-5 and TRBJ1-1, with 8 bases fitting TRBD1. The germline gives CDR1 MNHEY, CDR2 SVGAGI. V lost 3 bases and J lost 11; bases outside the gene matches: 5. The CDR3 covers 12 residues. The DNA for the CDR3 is TGTGCCAGCAGTTATCCCGGACAGGGCGCTTTCTTT. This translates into CASSYPGQGAFF.

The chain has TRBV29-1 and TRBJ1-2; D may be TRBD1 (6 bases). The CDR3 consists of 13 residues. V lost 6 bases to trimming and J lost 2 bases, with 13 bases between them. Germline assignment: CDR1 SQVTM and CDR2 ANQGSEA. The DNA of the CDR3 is TGCAGCGTAGCAGACAGGAAAAACTATGGCTACACCTTC. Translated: CSVADRKNYGYTF.

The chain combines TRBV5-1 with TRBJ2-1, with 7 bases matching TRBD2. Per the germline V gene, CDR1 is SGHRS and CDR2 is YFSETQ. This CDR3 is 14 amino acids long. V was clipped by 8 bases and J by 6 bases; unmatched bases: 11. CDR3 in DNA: TGCGCCAGTGCCGGGGCTAGCGGACTCAATGAGCAGTTCTTC. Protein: CASAGASGLNEQFF.

The DNA of the CDR3 is TGTGCCAGTTGCAGTATTACAAACACTGAAGCTTTCTTT. Protein sequence: CASCSITNTEAFF. The chain links TRBV19 to TRBJ1-1; D unclear. In germline, CDR1 is LNHDA, CDR2 SQIVND (reference sequence). This CDR3 comprises 13 residues. V was trimmed by 8 bases and J by 2 bases, leaving 12 bases between them.